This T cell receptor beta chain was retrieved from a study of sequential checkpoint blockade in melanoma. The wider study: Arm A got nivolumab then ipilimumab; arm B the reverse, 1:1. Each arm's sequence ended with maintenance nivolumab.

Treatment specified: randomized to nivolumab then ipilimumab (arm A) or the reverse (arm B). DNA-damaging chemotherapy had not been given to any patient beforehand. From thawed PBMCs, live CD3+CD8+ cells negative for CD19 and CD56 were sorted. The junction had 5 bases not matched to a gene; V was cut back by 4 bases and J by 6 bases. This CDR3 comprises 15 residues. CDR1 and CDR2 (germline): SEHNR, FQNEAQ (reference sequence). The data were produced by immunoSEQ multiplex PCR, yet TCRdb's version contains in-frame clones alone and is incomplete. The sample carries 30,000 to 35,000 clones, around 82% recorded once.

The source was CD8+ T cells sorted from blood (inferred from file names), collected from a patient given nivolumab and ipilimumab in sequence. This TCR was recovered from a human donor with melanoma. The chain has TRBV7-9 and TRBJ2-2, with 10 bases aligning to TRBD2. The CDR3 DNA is TGTGCCAGCAGCTCGCTAGCGGGAGTCTCCGGGGAGCTGTTTTTT. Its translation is CASSSLAGVSGELFF. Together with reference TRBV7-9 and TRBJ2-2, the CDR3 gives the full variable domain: DTGVSQNPRHKITKRGQNVTFRCDPISEHNRLYWYRQTLGQGPEFLTYFQNEAQLEKSRLLSDRFSAERPKGSFSTLEIQRTEQGDSAMYLCASSSLAGVSGELFFGEGSRLTVL.